This TCR beta chain comes out of a study of cytomegalovirus exposure and HLA in healthy donors. Study-wide points: Later on, an analysis showed TCR association rates differing by HLA locus, with DRB1 the most and HLA-C the fewest. A later analysis found that most CMV-associated TCR beta chains appeared HLA-restricted. The study assumed roughly uniform donor sequencing depth for presence/absence analyses.

A word on this clone: Its antigen is undetermined.

Healthy individuals who donated bone marrow served as the donors. The germline V and J ends were trimmed by 2 bases and 6 bases, with 8 bases remaining between them. Germline values: CDR1 MNHNS, CDR2 SASEGT. The CDR3 extends over 13 amino acids. 60 Vbeta and 13 Jbeta primers were used in PCR. Only in-frame clones appear in the TCRdb table, and some are missing; sequencing was by immunoSEQ multiplex PCR. There are 60,000 to 85,000 clones in the sample; 60% to 85% occur only once, and around 1.5% lies in the top ten. Material: PBMCs. This TCR was sampled from a man between 35 and 55 years old in good health and CMV-seronegative. The J gene is TRBJ1-5, the V gene TRBV6-1; D is undetermined. This CDR3 reads CASSEREVQPQHF. The CDR3 DNA follows: TGTGCCAGCAGTGAAAGGGAGGTTCAGCCCCAGCATTTT.